This TCR beta chain emerged from a study of PD-1 blockade in classical Hodgkin lymphoma (dated by TCRdb to the early 2020s). A note on the overall study: To define a peripheral blood immune signature of response to PD-1 blockade in classical Hodgkin lymphoma, the study combined TCR beta sequencing with CyTOF. Broad study findings and their caveats: The study was restricted to a single clinical trial cohort, and the causes of repertoire differences, possibly disease activity or prior therapy, were left undefined. Baseline TCR diversity was reported to be lower in newly diagnosed patients than in healthy donors and to be lower still in relapsed/refractory patients.

V is cut by 5 bases and J by 2 bases, and the space between the germline ends is 12 bases. For CDR1 and CDR2, the germline V gene (reference sequence) lists SEHNR and FQNEAQ. The CDR3 contains 14 residues, cysteine and phenylalanine counted. Only the CDR3 DNA is retained, 42 bases long and in frame from the first base. The time point label corresponds to: newly diagnosed, previously untreated cHL patient sample. A Miltenyi CD4+ T cell isolation kit was used for magnetic negative selection to purify CD4+ T cells from thawed PBMCs. As a comparison group for the relapsed/refractory trial patients, PBMCs were sequenced from patients with newly diagnosed, previously untreated classical Hodgkin lymphoma. Peripheral blood was collected in 8 mL Vacutainer Cell Preparation Tubes, from which PBMCs were isolated by centrifugation and then cryopreserved. Purified CD4+ and CD8+ fractions were prepared only for cases with an additional available PBMC sample. Magnetically labelled cells were removed on LS columns in a quadroMACS separator, and the flow-through was retained as the purified fraction.

Genomic DNA was isolated using the Qiagen DNeasy kit from unsorted PBMCs as well as from negatively selected CD4+ and CD8+ fractions. TCR beta CDR3 regions were subjected to amplification by immunoSEQ multiplex PCR with primers that anneal to V and J segments. A synthetic immune receptor repertoire was used to minimize amplification bias, and remaining bias was computationally removed after sequencing. The original methods were these. Repertoire diversity was quantified as the Shannon entropy index using custom Python scripts. Unsorted, CD4+ and CD8+ repertoires were examined separately, except in combined analyses, for which CD4+ and CD8+ sequences were merged in silico. Drawn from immuneACCESS, this table holds only the in-frame rearrangements with V and J called that TCRdb kept. Clones are partly lost; checked studies trace under half to an unresolved V gene and leave the rest unexplained. For V, J and clone size, that table is used; D and trimming come from the DNA. The sample table holds some 34,000 clones, of which about 89% were seen once. The ten top clones hold 0.2% to 0.25% of the sample.

A word on this clone: Its antigen is not yet known. Base qualities are not at hand, and no much larger clone is one base apart.

The sequence derives from a human donor with classical Hodgkin lymphoma. The specimen sequenced was CD4+ T cells from blood. The chain is encoded by TRBV7-9 joined to TRBJ2-5; TRBD2 is perhaps the D gene, given 6 matching bases. The nucleotide sequence is TGTGCCAGCAGCGAATGGGGGACTCAAGAGACCCAGTACTTC. This translates into CASSEWGTQETQYF. Full variable domain (CDR3 extended with the reference TRBV7-9 and TRBJ2-5 proteins): DTGVSQNPRHKITKRGQNVTFRCDPISEHNRLYWYRQTLGQGPEFLTYFQNEAQLEKSRLLSDRFSAERPKGSFSTLEIQRTEQGDSAMYLCASSEWGTQETQYFGPGTRLLVL.